The 23 T cell receptor beta chains below come from one sample, sequenced in a study of shared clonotypes between healthy human individuals. Profiling relied on immunoSEQ multiplex PCR, and the TCRdb table lists in-frame clones only, not all of them. This table has approximately 980,000 clones, 70% to 85% appearing once. The sequenced sample was memory CD4+ T cells sorted from blood. As to subset: CD45RA-negative fraction. These receptor sequences come from a young man in good health.

A note on this clone: The sample contains more than one DNA sequence encoding this CDR3. V and J are TRBV18 and TRBJ1-1; D not resolved. Trimming left V 3 bases short and J 4 bases short, with 6 bases between. Germline V gene sequence: CDR1 KGHSH, CDR2 LQKENI. This CDR3 has 12 residues. CDR3 amino acids: CASSPDSTEAFF. The CDR3 DNA is TGTGCCAGCTCACCGGATTCCACTGAAGCTTTCTTT.

V usage is TRBV2 and J usage is TRBJ2-5; 11 bases line up with TRBD2. V shed 10 bases and J 5 bases; nucleotides not matched to a gene: 9. The germline CDR1 and CDR2 sequences are SNHLY and FYNNEI. The length of the CDR3 is 14 residues. This chain's CDR3 is CATVKLAGVETQYF. The CDR3 nucleotides read TGTGCCACCGTTAAACTAGCGGGGGTCGAGACCCAGTACTTC.

This clone showed up just a few times. V usage is TRBV19 and J usage is TRBJ1-3; D gene ambiguous. There are 16 residues in the CDR3. CDR1 is LNHDA, CDR2 SQIVND, per germline (reference sequence). With 3 bases removed from V and 0 bases from J, the gap between germline ends came to 12 bases. The DNA for the CDR3 is TGTGCCAGTAGTATGTCGACACCGAGCTCTGGAAACACCATATATTTT. Translation: CASSMSTPSSGNTIYF.

The J gene is TRBJ1-2, the V gene TRBV2; 8 bases are shared with TRBD1. The CDR3 is 13 residues long. CDR1 is SNHLY and CDR2 is FYNNEI in the germline V gene. The J segment lost 8 bases and the V segment lost 11 bases, leaving 13 bases of the junction unmatched. The CDR3 region has the DNA TGTGCCGGAAGACAGGGGACGCCGCAGGGCTACACCTTC. Its translation is CAGRQGTPQGYTF. The variable domain in full, completed from reference TRBV2 and TRBJ1-2, reads EPEVTQTPSHQVTQMGQEVILRCVPISNHLYFYWYRQILGQKVEFLVSFYNNEISEKSEIFDDQFSVERPDGSNFTLKIRSTKLEDSAMYFCAGRQGTPQGYTFGSGTRLTVV.

V and J are TRBV5-1 and TRBJ2-3; D is perhaps TRBD2 (6 bases). The CDR3 has 12 amino acids. Germline V lookup: CDR1 SGHRS, CDR2 YFSETQ. V lost 6 bases and J lost 8, with 13 bases in between. The CDR3 DNA reads as TGCGCCAGCACCAGCGAGGGAGGTACGCAGTATTTT. The encoded protein is CASTSEGGTQYF.

The chain has TRBV5-6 and TRBJ1-1; unclear D gene. The CDR3 spans 14 residues. V was shortened by 3 bases and J by 0 bases, with 9 bases between the two germline ends. CDR1 is SGHDT, CDR2 YYEEEE, per germline. Here the CDR3 DNA reads TGTGCCAGCAGCTCCCCGGGCCTGAACACTGAAGCTTTCTTT. Its translation is CASSSPGLNTEAFF.

This clone was observed a single time. The V and J genes are TRBV9 and TRBJ2-2; 10 bases align to TRBD2. J lost 8 bases, V lost 2 bases, and 6 bases had no gene match. Germline V lookup: CDR1 SGDLS, CDR2 YYNGEE. CDR3 length equals 15 residues. The CDR3 sequence: CASSVLPSGGGELFF. CDR3 coding DNA: TGTGCCAGCAGCGTGTTGCCTAGCGGGGGAGGGGAGCTGTTTTTT.

Only a few counts were recorded for this clone. CDR3 loop: CASTMDVLGGYTF. CDR3 bases: TGTGCCAGCACCATGGACGTTCTCGGGGGCTACACCTTC. The genes are TRBV6-5 and TRBJ1-2; D unclear. The CDR3 runs to 13 residues. V shed 7 bases and J shed 8 bases, with 17 bases lying between them. Germline CDR1 MNHEY, CDR2 SVGAGI.

The J gene is TRBJ1-5, the V gene TRBV27, with D uncertain. Germline V gene data show CDR1 as MNHEY and CDR2 as SMNVEV (reference sequence). Trimming shortened V by 0 bases and J by 4 bases, and 7 bases separated the two germline ends. CDR3 size: 14 residues. The CDR3 DNA reads as TGTGCCAGCAGTTTATCTACCTCGAATCAGCCCCAGCATTTT. Its protein is CASSLSTSNQPQHF.

This chain joins TRBV9 and TRBJ2-7, with 8 positions matching TRBD2. V gave up 0 bases and J gave up 3 bases; unmatched junction bases: 5. This CDR3 comprises 15 residues. In germline, CDR1 is SGDLS, CDR2 YYNGEE. CDR3 region: CASSVGSSGSYEQYF. The CDR3 region has the DNA TGTGCCAGCAGCGTAGGTTCCAGCGGGAGCTACGAGCAGTACTTC.

J is TRBJ1-1 and V is TRBV4-1; possibly TRBD1 for D (6 bases). There are 16 residues in the CDR3. Trimming removed 5 bases from V and 4 bases from J, with 20 bases in between. Germline lookup yields CDR1 MGHRA and CDR2 YSYEKL. CDR3 in amino acids: CASSFIPRDMRTEAFF. The CDR3 DNA reads as TGCGCCAGCAGCTTCATTCCCCGGGACATGCGCACTGAAGCTTTCTTT.

The chain carries TRBV6-1 and TRBJ2-1; 7 nucleotides line up with TRBD1. The germline V gene encodes CDR1 MNHNS and CDR2 SASEGT. The CDR3 loop spans 15 amino acids. V trimming: 5 bases; J trimming: 0 bases; junction bases outside the gene matches: 4. The CDR3 here is CASSRDSPSYNEQFF. For the CDR3, the DNA is TGTGCCAGCAGTCGGGACAGCCCCTCCTACAATGAGCAGTTCTTC.

The chain recombines TRBV5-1 with TRBJ1-2; no definite D call. CDR3 length: 15 residues. The germline V gene encodes CDR1 SGHRS and CDR2 YFSETQ. V shed 4 bases and J shed 0 bases, with 13 bases lying between them. CDR3 in amino acids: CASSLSEASNYGYTF. In DNA, the CDR3 is TGCGCCAGCAGCCTTTCCGAGGCCTCTAACTATGGCTACACCTTC.

This clone has just one count. This chain uses TRBV7-8 with TRBJ2-5; D is ambiguous. Looked up from germline, CDR1 is SGHVS and CDR2 is FQNEAQ. Trimming pared 5 bases from V and 0 bases from J, leaving 1 base between. This CDR3 contains 11 residues. The CDR3 region has the DNA TGTGCCAGCAGCAACCAAGAGACCCAGTACTTC. Its protein is CASSNQETQYF. The full variable domain, its missing parts supplied by reference TRBV7-8 and TRBJ2-5, is GAGVSQSPRYKVAKRGQDVALRCDPISGHVSLFWYQQALGQGPEFLTYFQNEAQLDKSGLPSDRFFAERPEGSVSTLKIQRTQQEDSAVYLCASSNQETQYFGPGTRLLVL.

The rearrangement uses TRBV6-1 and TRBJ1-2; the D gene is possibly TRBD1 (5 bases). V was cut by 0 bases and J by 7 bases, with 12 bases left in between. The CDR3 covers 14 residues. The V gene's germline CDR1 is MNHNS and CDR2 SASEGT. Here the CDR3 reads CASSEARREGGYTF. CDR3 in DNA: TGTGCCAGCAGTGAAGCGCGCAGGGAGGGTGGCTACACCTTC.

The chain has TRBV10-3 and TRBJ2-3; possibly TRBD2 for D (5 bases). The CDR3 has 14 residues. Germline V CDR1 and CDR2: ENHRY, SYGVKD. V dropped 4 bases and J dropped 6 bases, with 14 bases sitting between them. The CDR3 here is CAISVLRGSDTQYF. CDR3 DNA sequence: TGTGCCATCAGTGTATTACGGGGATCCGATACGCAGTATTTT.

CDR3 coding DNA: TGTGCCAGCAGTTTTCGAATAACAGGGGTGGGTAATGAAAAACTGTTTTTT. Translating it yields CASSFRITGVGNEKLFF. The rearrangement joins TRBV27 to TRBJ1-4; 7 bases agree with TRBD1. CDR1 and CDR2 (germline): MNHEY, SMNVEV (reference sequence). The CDR3 length is 17 residues. Germline trimming cut 3 bases from V and 4 bases from J; bases unmatched to any gene: 11.

The rearrangement uses TRBV13 and TRBJ1-2, with a weak D call TRBD1 (5 bases). V shed 2 bases and J shed 4 bases, with 17 bases lying between them. Germline values: CDR1 PRHDT, CDR2 FYEKMQ (reference sequence). The CDR3 runs to 16 residues. CDR3 coding DNA: TGTGCCAGCAGCTTAAAGTCATCAGGGATCGCCTATGGCTACACCTTC. This sequence encodes CASSLKSSGIAYGYTF.

V gene TRBV7-2 combines with J gene TRBJ2-7; the D gene is possibly TRBD2 (6 bases). V was shortened by 8 bases and J by 4 bases, with 15 bases between the two germline ends. Germline CDR1 is SGHTA and CDR2 is FQGNSA. The CDR3 sequence is 13 residues long. The CDR3 bases are TGTGCCAGCGCGATAGGGGAGGCTTACGAGCAGTACTTC. Protein sequence: CASAIGEAYEQYF.

This chain joins TRBV5-5 and TRBJ1-2; perhaps TRBD1 as D (5 bases). Looked up from germline, CDR1 is SGHKS and CDR2 is YYEKEE (reference sequence). This CDR3 has 14 residues. Trimming left V 0 bases short and J 7 bases short, with 13 bases between. In DNA form, the CDR3 reads TGTGCCAGCAGCTTGGAGACAGCCGGACGTGGCTACACCTTC. It specifies CASSLETAGRGYTF.

This clone was picked up a small number of times. V gene TRBV7-2 combines with J gene TRBJ2-7; D may correspond to TRBD1 or TRBD2 (5 bases each). The germline V gene encodes CDR1 SGHTA and CDR2 FQGNSA. The CDR3 extends over 14 amino acids. Trimming pared 1 base from V and 6 bases from J, leaving 13 bases between. The CDR3 DNA sequence: TGTGCCAGCAGCTTAGGTGGGACGGTCTCCGAGCAGTACTTC. As protein: CASSLGGTVSEQYF.

The chain carries TRBV9 and TRBJ2-1; 10 bases map to TRBD2. This CDR3 has 16 residues. With V trimmed by 2 bases and J by 0 bases, 2 bases remained unmatched. Germline lookup yields CDR1 SGDLS and CDR2 YYNGEE. The CDR3 spells CASSVIAGGSYNEQFF. CDR3 sequence (DNA): TGTGCCAGCAGCGTGATAGCGGGAGGCTCCTACAATGAGCAGTTCTTC.

This chain links TRBV30 with TRBJ1-4; 8 nucleotides match TRBD1. V gave up 3 bases and J gave up 10 bases; unmatched junction bases: 10. Germline CDR1 and CDR2: GTSNPN and SVGIG (reference sequence). The CDR3 runs to 14 residues. In DNA form, the CDR3 reads TGTGCCTGGAGAGTACCTGGACAGGGCGGAAAACTGTTTTTT. Protein: CAWRVPGQGGKLFF.